Sequencing of this TCR beta chain was carried out in a study of blood T cell repertoires in COVID-19. Clones were read by immunoSEQ multiplex PCR, and TCRdb kept only the in-frame ones, dropping some. The profile covers 150,000 to 200,000 clones, with over 80% appearing a single time and approximately 5.3% taken by the ten largest. This CDR3 spans 12 amino acids. V shed 1 base and J shed 6 bases, with 7 bases lying between them. The germline CDR1 and CDR2 sequences are SGHRS and YFSETQ. All enrollees were roughly 18 to 95 years old and from 25 or so US areas. In assigning cohorts, the study relied on participant-reported clinical history. Exposed volunteers were people who met a COVID-19 case within 2 weeks before study entry.

V and J are TRBV5-1 and TRBJ1-1; D uncertain. The sample was PBMCs or T cells enriched from blood (not recorded which). The clonotype comes from a man in his sixties or seventies who had been exposed to COVID-19. CDR3 residues: CASSLRGPEAFF. CDR3 DNA sequence: TGCGCCAGCAGCTTGAGAGGGCCTGAAGCTTTCTTT.